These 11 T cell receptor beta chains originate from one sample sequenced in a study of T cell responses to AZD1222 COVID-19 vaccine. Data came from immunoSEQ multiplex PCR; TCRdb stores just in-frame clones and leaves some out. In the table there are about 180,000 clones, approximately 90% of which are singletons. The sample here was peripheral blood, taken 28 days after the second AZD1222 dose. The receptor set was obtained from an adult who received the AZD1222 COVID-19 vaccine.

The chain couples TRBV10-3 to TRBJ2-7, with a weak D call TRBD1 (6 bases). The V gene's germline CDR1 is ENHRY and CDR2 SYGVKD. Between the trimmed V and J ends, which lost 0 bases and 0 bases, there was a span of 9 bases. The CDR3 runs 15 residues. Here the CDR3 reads CAISESRTASYEQYF. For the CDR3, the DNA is TGTGCCATCAGTGAGTCGAGGACAGCCTCCTACGAGCAGTACTTC.

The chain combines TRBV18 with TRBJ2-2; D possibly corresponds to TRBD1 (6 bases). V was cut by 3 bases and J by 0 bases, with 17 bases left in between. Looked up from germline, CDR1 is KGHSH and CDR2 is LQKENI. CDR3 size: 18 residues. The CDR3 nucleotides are TGTGCCAGCTCACCTTCAACATCCGGGACAACGAACACCGGGGAGCTGTTTTTT. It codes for CASSPSTSGTTNTGELFF.

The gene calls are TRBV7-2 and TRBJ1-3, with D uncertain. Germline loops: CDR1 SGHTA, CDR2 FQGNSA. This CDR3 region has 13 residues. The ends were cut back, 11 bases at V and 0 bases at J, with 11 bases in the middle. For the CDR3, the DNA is TGTGCCTCTGGGATGAGCTCTGGAAACACCATATATTTT. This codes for CASGMSSGNTIYF.

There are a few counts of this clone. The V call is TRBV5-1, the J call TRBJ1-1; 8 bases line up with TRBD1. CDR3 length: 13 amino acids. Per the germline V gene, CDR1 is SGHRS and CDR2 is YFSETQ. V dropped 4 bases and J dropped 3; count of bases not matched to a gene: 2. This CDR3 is CASSTDRDTEAFF. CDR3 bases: TGCGCCAGCAGCACGGACAGGGACACTGAAGCTTTCTTT.

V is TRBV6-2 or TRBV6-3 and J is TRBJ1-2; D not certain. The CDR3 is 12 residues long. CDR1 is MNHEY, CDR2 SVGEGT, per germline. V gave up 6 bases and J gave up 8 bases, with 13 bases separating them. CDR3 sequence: CASSGRLGGYTF. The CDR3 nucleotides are TGTGCCAGCAGCGGGAGGCTGGGGGGCTACACCTTC.

The CDR3, as DNA: TGTGCCAGCTCACCCCGAACGGGTCGGAGAGAGACTGAAGCTTTCTTT. Translated: CASSPRTGRRETEAFF. The V and J genes are TRBV18 and TRBJ1-1; D unresolved. The CDR3 loop spans 16 amino acids. V shed 3 bases and J shed 5 bases, with 19 bases lying between them. Germline CDR1 is KGHSH and CDR2 is LQKENI. The whole variable domain, remainder taken from reference TRBV18 and TRBJ1-1, is NAGVMQNPRHLVRRRGQEARLRCSPMKGHSHVYWYRQLPEEGLKFMVYLQKENIIDESGMPKERFSAEFPKEGPSILRIQQVVRGDSAAYFCASSPRTGRRETEAFFGQGTRLTVV.

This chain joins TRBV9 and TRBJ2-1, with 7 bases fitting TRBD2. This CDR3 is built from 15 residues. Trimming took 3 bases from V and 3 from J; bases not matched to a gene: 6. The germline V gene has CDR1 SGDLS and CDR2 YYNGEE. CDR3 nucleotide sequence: TGTGCCAGCAGCGAAAGCGGGATAAGCTACAATGAGCAGTTCTTC. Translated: CASSESGISYNEQFF. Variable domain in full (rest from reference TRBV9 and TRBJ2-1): DSGVTQTPKHLITATGQRVTLRCSPRSGDLSVYWYQQSLDQGLQFLIQYYNGEERAKGNILERFSAQQFPDLHSELNLSSLELGDSALYFCASSESGISYNEQFFGPGTRLTVL.

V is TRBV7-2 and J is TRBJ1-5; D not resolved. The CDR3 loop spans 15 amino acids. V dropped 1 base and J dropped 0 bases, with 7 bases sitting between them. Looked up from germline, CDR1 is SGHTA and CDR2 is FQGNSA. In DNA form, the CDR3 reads TGTGCCAGCAGCTTAGGGGATGATAGCAATCAGCCCCAGCATTTT. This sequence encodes CASSLGDDSNQPQHF.

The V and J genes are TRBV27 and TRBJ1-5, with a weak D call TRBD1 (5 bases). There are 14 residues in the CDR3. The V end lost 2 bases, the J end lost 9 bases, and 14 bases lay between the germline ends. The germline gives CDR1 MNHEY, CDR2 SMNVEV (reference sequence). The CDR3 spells CASSLRDGDRPQHF. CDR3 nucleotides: TGTGCCAGCAGTTTACGGGACGGGGATCGGCCCCAGCATTTT.

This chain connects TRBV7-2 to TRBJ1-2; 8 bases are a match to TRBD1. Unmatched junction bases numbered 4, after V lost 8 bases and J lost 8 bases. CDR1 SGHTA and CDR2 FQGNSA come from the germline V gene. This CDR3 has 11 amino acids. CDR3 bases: TGTGCCAGCGGACAGGGTAGCGGCTACACCTTC. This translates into CASGQGSGYTF.

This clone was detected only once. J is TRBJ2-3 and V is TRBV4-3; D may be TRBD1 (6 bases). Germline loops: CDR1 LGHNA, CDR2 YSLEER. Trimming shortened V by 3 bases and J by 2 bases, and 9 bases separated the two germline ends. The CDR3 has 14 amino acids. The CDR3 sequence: CASSHGQLTDTQYF. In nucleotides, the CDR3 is TGCGCCAGCAGCCACGGACAGCTCACAGATACGCAGTATTTT.